This T cell receptor (beta chain) derives from a study of blood T cell repertoires in COVID-19. About the research overall: Acute-phase and convalescent COVID-19 samples originated in the United States, Italy and Spain. T cells, B-cell-depleted T cells, or PBMCs provided the cDNA or gDNA that served as material.

Original processing notes: Amplification with reference gene primers provided the estimates of nucleated cell counts. Libraries were prepared by immunoSEQ multiplex PCR; TCRdb keeps only in-frame clonotypes and omits some of them. D and trimming were read from the DNA, whereas the V and J calls and clone size are those reported in that table. The repertoire consists of approximately 94,000 clones, with about 90% occurring once and the leading ten covering approximately 7.3%. The TCR sequence derives from a man under 40 in a cohort sampled during active COVID-19. Sequenced sample: peripheral blood.

CDR3 bases: TGTGCCAGCAGTTACGCCGGGTACTATGGCTACACCTTC. Translating it yields CASSYAGYYGYTF. This chain connects TRBV6-5 to TRBJ1-2; D ambiguous. The CDR3 totals 13 residues. Germline V gene lookup returns CDR1 MNHEY and CDR2 SVGAGI. Trimming cost V 2 bases and J 3 bases, with 7 bases left between them.